Presented here are 26 T cell receptor beta chains from one specimen sequenced in a study of long-term antiretroviral therapy in people with HIV (dated by TCRdb to 2021 to 2024). The immunoSEQ hsTCRB v3.0 assay was used at survey level resolution for TRB variable region sequencing. TCRdb limited this immuneACCESS table to in-frame rearrangements with V and J called. A share of clones is missing; checked studies link under half to unresolved V genes, and the rest is unexplained. This sample is represented by 40,000 to 50,000 clones; approximately 94% of them were singletons. 2% to 2.5% of the sample comes from the top ten. The specimen was unsorted PBMCs, collected 9.2 years after starting antiretroviral therapy. The receptors were gathered from a man between 25 and 39 years old with HIV.

This clone occurred once. The V gene is TRBV11-2, the J gene TRBJ2-1; 9 positions agree with TRBD2. There are 15 residues in the CDR3. The V and J ends lost 5 bases and 3 bases, in that order; junction bases with no gene match: 5. Looked up from germline, CDR1 is SGHAT and CDR2 is FQNNGV. CDR3 region: CASSPLAGDYNEQFF. CDR3 bases: TGTGCCAGCAGCCCACTAGCGGGTGACTACAATGAGCAGTTCTTC.

This chain links TRBV10-1 with TRBJ2-2, with TRBD1 matching 7 bases. Germline trimming cut 4 bases from V and 4 bases from J; bases unmatched to any gene: 9. Germline values: CDR1 WNHNN, CDR2 SYGVQD (reference sequence). The CDR3 contains 16 residues. CDR3 region: CASSAAGTALTGELFF. The CDR3 region has the DNA TGCGCCAGCAGTGCGGCCGGGACAGCCCTCACCGGGGAGCTGTTTTTT.

This clone was detected once. V is TRBV10-3 and J is TRBJ2-7, with D possibly matching TRBD1 (5 bases). Germline V gene data show CDR1 as ENHRY and CDR2 as SYGVKD. The V end was cut by 3 bases, the J end by 7 bases, with 13 bases between. This CDR3 has 13 residues. DNA of the CDR3: TGTGCCATCAGTGAAAAGGGGTTAGAGGAGCAGTACTTC. Translated, it gives CAISEKGLEEQYF.

The chain has TRBV29-1 and TRBJ2-7; 7 bases are a match to TRBD1. Losses at the gene ends were 6 bases for V and 1 base for J; bases not matched to a gene: 9. The CDR3 extends over 14 amino acids. Germline-derived CDR1 and CDR2 are SQVTM and ANQGSEA. The chain's CDR3 is CSVTGQVASYEQYF. The CDR3 region has the DNA TGCAGCGTCACCGGACAGGTCGCGTCCTACGAGCAGTACTTC.

This chain connects TRBV5-8 to TRBJ1-2; 10 bases match TRBD1. The CDR3 loop spans 16 amino acids. The V segment lost 0 bases and the J segment 4 bases; nucleotides outside the gene matches: 6. Germline V lookup: CDR1 SGHTS, CDR2 YDEGEE. The CDR3 protein is CASSLASGQGFYGYTF. DNA for the CDR3: TGTGCCAGCAGCTTGGCCTCGGGACAGGGGTTCTATGGCTACACCTTC.

This clone was observed a single time. This chain links TRBV5-6 with TRBJ2-3; a possible D gene is TRBD1 (6 bases). V shed 0 bases and J shed 2 bases, with 10 bases lying between them. Germline loops: CDR1 SGHDT, CDR2 YYEEEE. The CDR3 is made up of 15 amino acids. The CDR3 here is CASSLVTGTTDTQYF. In DNA form, the CDR3 reads TGTGCCAGCAGCTTGGTTACAGGGACCACAGATACGCAGTATTTT.

This chain joins TRBV25-1 and TRBJ1-2; D unresolved. V was cut by 4 bases and J by 4 bases, with 10 bases left in between. CDR3 length: 13 residues. Germline lookup yields CDR1 MGHDK and CDR2 SYGVNS. In DNA, the CDR3 is TGTGCCAGCAGTGTTACAGACTTCTATGGCTACACCTTC. It codes for CASSVTDFYGYTF.

The V gene is TRBV2, the J gene TRBJ2-3; D not certain. The CDR3 consists of 15 residues. Germline V gene data show CDR1 as SNHLY and CDR2 as FYNNEI. Trimming took off 5 bases at V and 2 bases at J, with 14 bases between the two ends. This chain's CDR3 is CASSLSQLTTDTQYF. The CDR3 region has the DNA TGTGCCAGCAGTTTGTCCCAACTTACCACAGATACGCAGTATTTT.

The chain carries TRBV30 and TRBJ1-5; TRBD1 might be the D (5 bases). V shed 0 bases and J shed 6 bases, with 9 bases lying between them. Germline CDR1 and CDR2: GTSNPN and SVGIG (reference sequence). This CDR3 comprises 13 residues. The CDR3 reads CAWSVIRGQPQHF. CDR3 DNA: TGTGCCTGGAGTGTAATAAGGGGTCAGCCCCAGCATTTT.

V and J are TRBV5-1 and TRBJ2-5; no clear D. Germline V lookup: CDR1 SGHRS, CDR2 YFSETQ. The CDR3 spans 14 residues. V was cut by 1 base and J by 3 bases, with 10 bases left in between. CDR3 bases: TGCGCCAGCAGCTTGTCCCCAAGCGAAGAGACCCAGTACTTC. Residues: CASSLSPSEETQYF.

CDR3 DNA sequence: TGTGCCAGCAGTTTACCCGTGACAGGGTATCGAAACACCATATATTTT. The encoded protein is CASSLPVTGYRNTIYF. V usage is TRBV28 and J usage is TRBJ1-3; 7 bases are a match to TRBD1. The CDR3 runs to 16 residues. From germline, CDR1 is MDHEN and CDR2 SYDVKM. Trimming took 2 bases from V and 5 from J; bases not matched to a gene: 9.

The chain links TRBV7-9 to TRBJ1-1; 8 bases line up with TRBD1. The CDR3 totals 14 residues. V trimming: 2 bases; J trimming: 6 bases; junction bases outside the gene matches: 5. Looked up from germline, CDR1 is SEHNR and CDR2 is FQNEAQ (reference sequence). The CDR3 DNA sequence: TGTGCCAGCAGCTTAACAGGGGGGGACGCTGAAGCTTTCTTT. Translating it yields CASSLTGGDAEAFF.

The V and J genes are TRBV6-1 and TRBJ1-2; D possibly corresponds to TRBD1 (5 bases). Germline values: CDR1 MNHNS, CDR2 SASEGT. The CDR3 totals 16 residues. With 1 base removed from V and 8 bases from J, the gap between germline ends came to 20 bases. The CDR3: CASSEVLGWDFLGYTF. CDR3 coding DNA: TGTGCCAGCAGTGAAGTCTTAGGCTGGGACTTCTTGGGCTACACCTTC.

The V call is TRBV9, the J call TRBJ2-2; D perhaps matches TRBD1 (6 bases). With 0 bases removed from V and 1 base from J, the gap between germline ends came to 7 bases. CDR3 length: 15 amino acids. Germline CDR1 is SGDLS and CDR2 is YYNGEE. The CDR3 sequence: CASSVGGGNTGELFF. The CDR3 nucleotides read TGTGCCAGCAGCGTAGGAGGGGGGAACACCGGGGAGCTGTTTTTT.

The V call is TRBV7-9, the J call TRBJ1-1; 7 bases are a match to TRBD1. The junction had 8 bases not matched to a gene; V was cut back by 5 bases and J by 8 bases. This CDR3 has 13 residues. Germline V gene lookup returns CDR1 SEHNR and CDR2 FQNEAQ (reference sequence). The DNA for the CDR3 is TGTGCCAGCAGCGCCTCCGGGACAGACGAAGCTTTCTTT. This translates into CASSASGTDEAFF.

The chain recombines TRBV6-5 with TRBJ2-7, with D perhaps TRBD2 (5 bases). The ends were cut back, 0 bases at V and 0 bases at J, with 6 bases in the middle. CDR1 is MNHEY and CDR2 is SVGAGI in the germline V gene. CDR3 length: 14 residues. The CDR3 sequence: CASSYSGNSYEQYF. In nucleotides, the CDR3 is TGTGCCAGCAGTTACTCCGGGAACTCCTACGAGCAGTACTTC.

The chain couples TRBV7-9 to TRBJ2-5, with a possible D match to TRBD1 (6 bases). Trimming cost V 10 bases and J 8 bases, with 11 bases left between them. The CDR3 runs 10 residues. Germline CDR1 is SEHNR and CDR2 is FQNEAQ (reference sequence). The CDR3 DNA reads as TGTGCCACCCAGGGGAACACCCAGTACTTC. Protein sequence: CATQGNTQYF.

The chain carries TRBV5-1 and TRBJ1-6; 9 bases are shared with TRBD1. In germline, CDR1 is SGHRS, CDR2 YFSETQ. Trimming took 4 bases from V and 6 from J; bases not matched to a gene: 5. This CDR3 has 15 amino acids. CDR3 sequence reads: CASSAGTGSNSPLHF. In DNA, the CDR3 is TGCGCCAGCAGCGCCGGGACAGGGTCTAATTCACCCCTCCACTTT. Looking up the rest from reference TRBV5-1 and TRBJ1-6 gives the full variable domain: KAGVTQTPRYLIKTRGQQVTLSCSPISGHRSVSWYQQTPGQGLQFLFEYFSETQRNKGNFPGRFSGRQFSNSRSEMNVSTLELGDSALYLCASSAGTGSNSPLHFGNGTRLTVT.

This chain connects TRBV5-5 to TRBJ1-4, with D unclear. The CDR3 spans 13 residues. V gave up 0 bases and J gave up 8 bases, with 8 bases separating them. CDR1 is SGHKS, CDR2 YYEKEE, per germline (reference sequence). The CDR3 region has the DNA TGTGCCAGCAGCTTGGGTATGCAGGAAAAACTGTTTTTT. It yields the protein CASSLGMQEKLFF. Complete variable domain (other parts from reference TRBV5-5 and TRBJ1-4): DAGVTQSPTHLIKTRGQQVTLRCSPISGHKSVSWYQQVLGQGPQFIFQYYEKEERGRGNFPDRFSARQFPNYSSELNVNALLLGDSALYLCASSLGMQEKLFFGSGTQLSVL.

A word on this clone: Sequence at one end of the junction differs from germline and may be a read error. This chain connects TRBV5-4 to TRBJ2-6; 7 bases are shared with TRBD1. CDR3 length equals 16 residues. Germline CDR1 is SGHNT and CDR2 is YYREEE (reference sequence). The CDR3 DNA follows: TGTGCCAGCAGCACCGGGACAGCCCCTGGGGCCAACGTCCAGACTTTC. Translated, it gives CASSTGTAPGANVQTF.

The chain uses TRBV27 and TRBJ2-7, with TRBD2 identical over 11 bases. The germline gives CDR1 MNHEY, CDR2 SMNVEV (reference sequence). The CDR3 has 16 residues. V lost 6 bases, J lost 2 bases, and 9 bases stayed unmatched. CDR3 DNA: TGTGCCAGCAGAGTTCCGGGACTAGCGGCCCCCTACGAGCAGTACTTC. This sequence encodes CASRVPGLAAPYEQYF.

The CDR3 DNA reads TGTGCCAGCAGTTACTCGCAGGGTGTCAAACTGTTTTTT. Residues: CASSYSQGVKLFF. This rearrangement joins TRBV6-5 to TRBJ1-4; possibly TRBD1 for D (5 bases). Germline V lookup: CDR1 MNHEY, CDR2 SVGAGI. V was clipped by 0 bases and J by 11 bases, with 10 bases between them. The CDR3 contains 13 residues.

The chain uses TRBV15 and TRBJ1-3; D gene ambiguous. CDR1 and CDR2 (germline): LNHNV, YYDKDF (reference sequence). The CDR3 has 15 residues. Trimming removed 0 bases from V and 0 bases from J, with 6 bases in between. CDR3 region: CATSRDRSSGNTIYF. CDR3 in DNA: TGTGCCACCAGCAGAGATCGGAGCTCTGGAAACACCATATATTTT.

This chain links TRBV7-9 with TRBJ2-5; unclear D gene. Germline loops: CDR1 SEHNR, CDR2 FQNEAQ (reference sequence). Deletions cut 2 bases from V and 2 bases from J, with 6 bases between. The CDR3 extends over 13 amino acids. CDR3 residues: CASSLSTQETQYF. The CDR3 coding sequence is TGTGCCAGCAGCTTATCAACACAAGAGACCCAGTACTTC.

This clone was detected only a few times. Other DNA sequences of this sample code for an identical CDR3. The J gene is TRBJ1-6, the V gene TRBV4-1, with TRBD1 identical over 8 bases. The CDR3 spans 14 residues. Looked up from germline, CDR1 is MGHRA and CDR2 is YSYEKL. Trimming took 1 base from V and 10 from J; bases not matched to a gene: 3. In DNA, the CDR3 is TGCGCCAGCAGCCAAGCAGGGGGCGGATCACCCCTCCACTTT. Residues: CASSQAGGGSPLHF.

The chain has TRBV4-1 and TRBJ1-4; possibly TRBD1 for D (5 bases). V shed 5 bases and J shed 5 bases, with 15 bases lying between them. This CDR3 is built from 15 residues. Germline CDR1 is MGHRA and CDR2 is YSYEKL. CDR3 sequence reads: CASSKGTRRNEKLFF. The DNA of the CDR3 is TGCGCCAGCAGCAAAGGGACTAGGCGGAATGAAAAACTGTTTTTT.